Listed here are 24 T cell receptor beta chains from one sample, sequenced in a study of T-cell memory formation after mild COVID-19. TCRdb reanalysed the 5' RACE reads using MiXCR and keeps one entry per CDR3 protein. The data hold 450,000 or so distinct CDR3 sequences, with 20% observed a single time. The sample comprised PBMCs or a T cell subset sorted from them (not recorded which). These receptors were taken from an adult woman who had mild COVID-19 (a few samples of this study predate the infection). Cell type and time point are not known.

This clonotype was counted only a few times. The V call is TRBV25-1, the J call TRBJ2-2; 9 nucleotides line up with TRBD2. This CDR3 has 16 amino acids. Germline V gene data show CDR1 as MGHDK and CDR2 as SYGVNS. The junction had 10 bases not matched to a gene; V was cut back by 6 bases and J by 5 bases. The CDR3 sequence: CASRPAGGPRTGELFF. In DNA, the CDR3 is TGTGCCAGCAGGCCCGCGGGAGGGCCGAGAACCGGGGAGCTGTTTTTT.

This clonotype was observed at least ten times. V is TRBV12-5 and J is TRBJ2-5; D possibly corresponds to TRBD2 (6 bases). The CDR3 sequence is 16 residues long. Looked up from germline, CDR1 is LGHNT and CDR2 is FRNRAP. Trimming left V 4 bases short and J 4 bases short, with 19 bases between. CDR3 sequence (DNA): TGTGCTAGTGGTTACGGTTTGCGGGGAGTTGGAGAGACCCAGTACTTC. It yields the protein CASGYGLRGVGETQYF.

The chain employs TRBV7-8 and TRBJ2-7, with TRBD2 matching 11 bases. The junction had 9 bases not matched to a gene; V was cut back by 5 bases and J by 3 bases. The CDR3 extends over 16 amino acids. The germline CDR1 and CDR2 sequences are SGHVS and FQNEAQ. Here the CDR3 DNA reads TGTGCCAGCAGCATTCCGACTAGCGGGATTCACTACGAGCAGTACTTC. Translated, it gives CASSIPTSGIHYEQYF.

The chain is built from TRBV4-1 and TRBJ1-2; D is perhaps TRBD1 (5 bases). This CDR3 is built from 13 residues. The germline V and J ends were trimmed by 2 bases and 2 bases, with 6 bases remaining between them. The V gene's germline CDR1 is MGHRA and CDR2 YSYEKL. The CDR3 DNA reads TGCGCCAGCAGCCAATGGGGGAACTATGGCTACACCTTC. Protein sequence: CASSQWGNYGYTF.

The table lists this clonotype with a few counts. V gene TRBV20-1 combines with J gene TRBJ1-2; D remains ambiguous. Germline CDR1 DFQATT, CDR2 SNEGSKA (reference sequence). The CDR3 consists of 12 residues. The V end was cut by 2 bases, the J end by 5 bases, with 9 bases between. DNA of the CDR3: TGCAGTGCTAGACGCTTGGAGTATGGCTACACCTTC. Encoded protein: CSARRLEYGYTF.

The chain links TRBV9 to TRBJ2-6, with a possible D match to TRBD1 (6 bases). Trimming removed 5 bases from V and 2 bases from J, with 17 bases in between. The germline gives CDR1 SGDLS, CDR2 YYNGEE. This CDR3 region has 17 residues. CDR3: CASSPNRASAGANVLTF. For the CDR3, the DNA is TGTGCCAGCAGTCCTAACAGGGCGTCGGCTGGGGCCAACGTCCTGACTTTC.

This rearrangement joins TRBV7-3 to TRBJ2-5; 8 nucleotides line up with TRBD2. V shed 1 base, J shed 0 bases, and the junction held 4 bases outside the gene matches. CDR3 length equals 16 residues. The germline V gene encodes CDR1 SGHTA and CDR2 FQGTGA. The CDR3 is CASSLMAGGHQETQYF. The CDR3 DNA reads as TGTGCCAGCAGCTTAATGGCGGGAGGACACCAAGAGACCCAGTACTTC.

The chain couples TRBV7-6 to TRBJ2-7; the match to TRBD1 covers 10 bases. The CDR3 loop spans 15 amino acids. Germline V CDR1 and CDR2: SGHVS, FNYEAQ. V was pared by 2 bases and J by 5 bases, with 6 bases of the junction left unmatched. The CDR3 DNA follows: TGTGCCAGCAGCTTAAGTGGGGGGACAGGGGACGAGCAGTACTTC. It encodes CASSLSGGTGDEQYF.

V is TRBV30 and J is TRBJ1-2; possible D gene TRBD1, 5 bases. V gave up 4 bases and J gave up 2 bases, with 5 bases separating them. Germline V lookup: CDR1 GTSNPN, CDR2 SVGIG (reference sequence). This CDR3 has 11 residues. This CDR3 is CAWTGNYGYTF. CDR3 DNA sequence: TGTGCCTGGACAGGGAACTATGGCTACACCTTC.

This clonotype ranks as medium-sized. The chain links TRBV5-6 to TRBJ2-7; 12 bases are a match to TRBD2. Germline CDR1 is SGHDT and CDR2 is YYEEEE. Trimming removed 4 bases from V and 3 bases from J; junction bases left unmatched: 8. The CDR3 sequence is 16 residues long. Written as DNA, the CDR3 is TGTGCCAGCAGCGGGGGACTAGCGGGTCGCTTCTACGAGCAGTACTTC. It is translated as CASSGGLAGRFYEQYF.

This clonotype was found many times. The chain links TRBV19 to TRBJ2-1; 12 positions agree with TRBD2. The CDR3 is 15 amino acids. Trimming removed 7 bases from V and 8 bases from J; junction bases left unmatched: 9. The germline V gene encodes CDR1 LNHDA and CDR2 SQIVND (reference sequence). CDR3 bases: TGTGCCAGTAAAATCCTAGCGGGGGGGATTGATGAGCAGTTCTTC. Translated, it gives CASKILAGGIDEQFF.

The chain employs TRBV6-5 and TRBJ2-1, with TRBD2 matching 12 bases. The CDR3 has 16 residues. Trimming removed 6 bases from V and 3 bases from J; junction bases left unmatched: 6. Germline V lookup: CDR1 MNHEY, CDR2 SVGAGI. The CDR3 here is CASSRLAGDIYNEQFF. CDR3 DNA: TGTGCCAGCAGCCGACTAGCGGGGGACATCTACAATGAGCAGTTCTTC.

V gene TRBV5-1 combines with J gene TRBJ1-1; D is perhaps TRBD1 (6 bases). CDR3 length: 16 amino acids. Germline V gene data show CDR1 as SGHRS and CDR2 as YFSETQ. V lost 2 bases and J lost 0, with 14 bases in between. The CDR3 loop reads CASSFPGGELNTEAFF. CDR3 bases: TGCGCCAGCAGCTTTCCCGGGGGCGAATTGAACACTGAAGCTTTCTTT. The whole variable domain, filled in from reference TRBV5-1 and TRBJ1-1, reads KAGVTQTPRYLIKTRGQQVTLSCSPISGHRSVSWYQQTPGQGLQFLFEYFSETQRNKGNFPGRFSGRQFSNSRSEMNVSTLELGDSALYLCASSFPGGELNTEAFFGQGTRLTVV.

This clonotype was found a few times. The chain has TRBV6-2 or TRBV6-3 and TRBJ2-3; 7 bases match TRBD2. V shed 2 bases, J shed 0 bases, and the junction held 8 bases outside the gene matches. CDR3 size: 17 residues. The germline V gene has CDR1 MNHEY and CDR2 SVGEGT. The CDR3 DNA sequence: TGTGCCAGCAGTTACACGACTAGCAACCCTAGCACAGATACGCAGTATTTT. The encoded protein is CASSYTTSNPSTDTQYF.

A few counts support this clonotype. The chain links TRBV7-2 to TRBJ1-6; no clear D. This CDR3 comprises 15 residues. V lost 0 bases, J lost 7 bases, and 10 bases lay in between. Germline CDR1 SGHTA, CDR2 FQGNSA. CDR3 nucleotides: TGTGCCAGCAGCTTAGCCGGGGTTTTAAATTCACCCCTCCACTTT. It yields the protein CASSLAGVLNSPLHF.

This clonotype was observed a handful of times. The V gene is TRBV7-2, the J gene TRBJ2-3; 7 positions agree with TRBD2. This CDR3 is built from 16 residues. Germline V gene lookup returns CDR1 SGHTA and CDR2 FQGNSA. V gave up 5 bases and J gave up 8 bases; unmatched junction bases: 16. CDR3 in amino acids: CASSQVLAGPMGTQYF. The CDR3 DNA is TGTGCCAGCAGCCAAGTATTAGCGGGCCCAATGGGTACGCAGTATTTT.

This chain joins TRBV7-8 and TRBJ1-2; TRBD1 is a possible D gene (5 bases). V was trimmed by 3 bases and J by 6 bases, leaving 11 bases between them. The CDR3 is 13 residues long. Germline CDR1 reads SGHVS; CDR2 reads FQNEAQ. CDR3 region: CASSLGQVDGYTF. The CDR3 nucleotides read TGTGCCAGCAGCTTGGGGCAGGTGGATGGCTACACCTTC. The full variable domain, rest sourced from reference TRBV7-8 and TRBJ1-2, is GAGVSQSPRYKVAKRGQDVALRCDPISGHVSLFWYQQALGQGPEFLTYFQNEAQLDKSGLPSDRFFAERPEGSVSTLKIQRTQQEDSAVYLCASSLGQVDGYTFGSGTRLTVV.

To note about this clonotype: A much larger clone sits a single nucleotide away, making a read error possible. The chain carries TRBV12-3 or TRBV12-4 and TRBJ2-6; D ambiguous. Trimming stripped 6 bases from V and 13 bases from J, with 16 bases between. The CDR3 spans 13 residues. This CDR3 reads CASRPELGSVLTF. In DNA form, the CDR3 reads TGTGCCAGCAGACCGGAACTGGGTTCTGTCCTGACTTTC.

This clonotype has only a few counts. CDR3 sequence reads: CATSRDPSYEQYF. The CDR3 bases are TGTGCCACCAGCAGAGATCCCTCCTACGAGCAGTACTTC. The chain employs TRBV15 and TRBJ2-7; D unresolved. Trimming pared 0 bases from V and 0 bases from J, leaving 3 bases between. The germline V gene has CDR1 LNHNV and CDR2 YYDKDF (reference sequence). The length of the CDR3 is 13 residues. Using reference TRBV15 and TRBJ2-7 for the parts outside the CDR3, the full variable domain is DAMVIQNPRYQVTQFGKPVTLSCSQTLNHNVMYWYQQKSSQAPKLLFHYYDKDFNNEADTPDNFQSRRPNTSFCFLDIRSPGLGDTAMYLCATSRDPSYEQYFGPGTRLTVT.

The rearrangement joins TRBV20-1 to TRBJ2-1, with 14 bases aligning to TRBD2. With V trimmed by 5 bases and J by 4 bases, 10 bases remained unmatched. The V gene's germline CDR1 is DFQATT and CDR2 SNEGSKA (reference sequence). This CDR3 contains 17 residues. DNA of the CDR3: TGCAGTGCTCTCCGGACTAGCGGGAGGTCCTTGTACAATGAGCAGTTCTTC. Translating it yields CSALRTSGRSLYNEQFF.

This sequence joins TRBV12-3 or TRBV12-4 and TRBJ2-1; TRBD2 matches at 11 bases. The length of the CDR3 is 18 residues. Germline trimming cut 6 bases from V and 0 bases from J; bases unmatched to any gene: 10. The CDR3 DNA sequence: TGTGCCAGCAGCCCAACTAGCGGGGGTCTCCGCTCCTACAATGAGCAGTTCTTC. Amino acid sequence: CASSPTSGGLRSYNEQFF.

This clonotype was picked up many times. The genes are TRBV5-5 and TRBJ2-7; D remains ambiguous. The CDR3 consists of 15 residues. Germline V gene sequence: CDR1 SGHKS, CDR2 YYEKEE (reference sequence). V was cut by 2 bases and J by 3 bases, with 15 bases left in between. The chain's CDR3 is CASSFAPHGYYEQYF. The CDR3 DNA sequence: TGTGCCAGCAGCTTCGCCCCTCATGGCTACTACGAGCAGTACTTC.

This clonotype was seen a few times. The chain couples TRBV29-1 to TRBJ2-1; D possibly corresponds to TRBD1 (6 bases). V gave up 3 bases and J gave up 3 bases, with 12 bases separating them. This CDR3 region has 14 residues. The germline CDR1 and CDR2 sequences are SQVTM and ANQGSEA. CDR3 amino acids: CSVDSGVLYNEQFF. The DNA of the CDR3 is TGCAGCGTTGACTCAGGGGTCCTCTACAATGAGCAGTTCTTC.

CDR3 nucleotide sequence: TGTGCCAGCAGCCCCCAACAGGGGATTTCTTATGGCTACACCTTC. Protein product: CASSPQQGISYGYTF. The chain links TRBV7-2 to TRBJ1-2; 7 bases map to TRBD1. This CDR3 spans 15 amino acids. V shed 5 bases and J 5 bases; nucleotides not matched to a gene: 11. Germline CDR1 SGHTA, CDR2 FQGNSA. Looking up the rest from reference TRBV7-2 and TRBJ1-2 gives the full variable domain: GAGVSQSPSNKVTEKGKDVELRCDPISGHTALYWYRQSLGQGLEFLIYFQGNSAPDKSGLPSDRFSAERTGGSVSTLTIQRTQQEDSAVYLCASSPQQGISYGYTFGSGTRLTVV.